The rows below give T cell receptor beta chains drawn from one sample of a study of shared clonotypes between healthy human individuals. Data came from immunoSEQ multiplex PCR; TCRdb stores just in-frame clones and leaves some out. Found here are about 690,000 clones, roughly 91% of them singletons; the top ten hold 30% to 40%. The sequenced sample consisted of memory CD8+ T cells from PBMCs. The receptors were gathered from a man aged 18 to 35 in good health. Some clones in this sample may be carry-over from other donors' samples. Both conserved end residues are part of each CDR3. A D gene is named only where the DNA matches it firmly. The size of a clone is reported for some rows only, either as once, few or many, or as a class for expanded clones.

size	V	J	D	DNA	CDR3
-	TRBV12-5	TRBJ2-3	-	TGTGCTAGTGGCCCCGACACCTCAAGCACAGATACGCAGTATTTT	CASGPDTSSTDTQYF
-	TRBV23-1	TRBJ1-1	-	TGCGCCAGCAGTCAATCTTTTTCAGGGATTTGCAACACTGAAGCTTTCTTT	CASSQSFSGICNTEAFF
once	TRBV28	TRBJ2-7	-	TGTGCCAGCAGTTTCGCAGGGGAATCCTACGAGCAGTACTTC	CASSFAGESYEQYF
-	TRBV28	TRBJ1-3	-	TGTGCCAGCAGTTTATTGCAGGGTCCTGGAAACACCATATATTTT	CASSLLQGPGNTIYF
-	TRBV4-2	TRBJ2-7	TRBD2	TGTGCCAGCAGCCAAGTGCGGGAGGAAAACTACGAGCAGTACTTC	CASSQVREENYEQYF
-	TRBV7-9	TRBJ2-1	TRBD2	TGTGCCAGCAGCCCCGCCCTCGGACTAGCGGGTAGGGACTACAATGAGCAGTTCTTC	CASSPALGLAGRDYNEQFF
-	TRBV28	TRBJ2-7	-	TGTGCCAGCAGTTGGGTATTAGGATCCTACGAGCAGTACTTC	CASSWVLGSYEQYF
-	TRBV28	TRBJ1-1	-	TGTGCCAGCAGTCTTCCGGTCCGCAGCCTTAACACTGAAGCTTTCTTT	CASSLPVRSLNTEAFF
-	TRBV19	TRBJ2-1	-	TGTGCCAGTAGTATTGCGGGCGCTGAGCAGTTCTTC	CASSIAGAEQFF
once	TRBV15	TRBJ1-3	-	TGTGCCACCAGGGATTTTGGAAACACCATATATTTT	CATRDFGNTIYF
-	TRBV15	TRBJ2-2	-	TGTGCCACCAGCAGAGAAACCGGGGAGCTGTTTTTT	CATSRETGELFF
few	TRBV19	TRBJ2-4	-	TGTGCCAGTAGTCACAGGGCCGACTATCGCGACATTCAGTACTTC	CASSHRADYRDIQYF
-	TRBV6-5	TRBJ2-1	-	TGTGCCAGCGGTGGGTCCGGGGTGCAGTTCTTC	CASGGSGVQFF
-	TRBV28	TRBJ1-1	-	TGTGCCAGCAGTTTATACAGAGAAGCTTTCTTT	CASSLYREAFF
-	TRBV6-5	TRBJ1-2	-	TGTGCCAGCAGTTCCCCGGGGTACTATGGCTACACCTTC	CASSSPGYYGYTF
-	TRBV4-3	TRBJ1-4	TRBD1	TGCGCCAGCAGCCAAGACGGACAGGGAGCAACTAATGAAAAACTGTTTTTT	CASSQDGQGATNEKLFF
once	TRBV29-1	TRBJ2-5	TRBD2	TGCAGCGGACGACTAGCGGAGTACCAAGAGACCCAGTACTTC	CSGRLAEYQETQYF
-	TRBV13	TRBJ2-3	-	TGTGCCAGCAGCTCCGGTTCGGTCATCGGTACGCAGTATTTT	CASSSGSVIGTQYF
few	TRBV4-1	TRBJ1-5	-	TGCGCCAGCAGCCAAGGTGAAGGGTATCAGCCCCAGCATTTT	CASSQGEGYQPQHF
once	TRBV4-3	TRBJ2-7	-	TGCGCCAGCAGCCAAGATGTTTTGGAGAACTACGAGCAGTACTTC	CASSQDVLENYEQYF
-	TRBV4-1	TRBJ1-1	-	TGCGCCAGCAGCTTAGCGGCGCGGGGAAGGGGAACTGAAGCTTTCTTT	CASSLAARGRGTEAFF